The TCR beta chain under discussion was sequenced for a study of OX40 agonist ivuxolimab in advanced cancers. The protocol was immunoSEQ multiplex PCR, while the TCRdb copy is restricted to in-frame clones and leaves out a portion. The sample includes about 54,000 clones, 80% to 95% of them seen just once. Germline CDR1 SGHTA, CDR2 FQGNSA. The germline V and J ends were trimmed by 3 bases and 5 bases, with 5 bases remaining between them. This CDR3 is built from 11 residues. This chain links TRBV7-2 with TRBJ2-7; D is undetermined. The sequencing here drew on CD4+ or CD8+ T cells sorted from blood, taken in a trial of the OX40 agonist ivuxolimab. The source is an adult with an advanced solid tumor such as melanoma, head and neck, liver or kidney cancer. CDR3 loop: CASSFYDEQYF. CDR3 bases: TGTGCCAGCAGCTTTTACGACGAGCAGTACTTC.